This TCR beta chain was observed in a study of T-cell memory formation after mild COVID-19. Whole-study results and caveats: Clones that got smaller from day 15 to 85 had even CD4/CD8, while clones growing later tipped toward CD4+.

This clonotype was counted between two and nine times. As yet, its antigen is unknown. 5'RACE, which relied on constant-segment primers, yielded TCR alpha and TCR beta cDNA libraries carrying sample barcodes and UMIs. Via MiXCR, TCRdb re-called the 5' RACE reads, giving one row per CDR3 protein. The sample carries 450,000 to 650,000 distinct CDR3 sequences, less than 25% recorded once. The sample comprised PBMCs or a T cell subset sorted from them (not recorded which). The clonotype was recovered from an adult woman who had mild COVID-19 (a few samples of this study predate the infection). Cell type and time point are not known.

CDR3 bases: TGCAGCGTTGCGAGGAGAGATACGCAGTATTTT. Translation: CSVARRDTQYF. This rearrangement joins TRBV29-1 to TRBJ2-3; no reliable D call. The CDR3 runs to 11 residues. CDR1 is SQVTM and CDR2 is ANQGSEA in the germline V gene. V was trimmed by 4 bases and J by 5 bases, leaving 7 bases between them.